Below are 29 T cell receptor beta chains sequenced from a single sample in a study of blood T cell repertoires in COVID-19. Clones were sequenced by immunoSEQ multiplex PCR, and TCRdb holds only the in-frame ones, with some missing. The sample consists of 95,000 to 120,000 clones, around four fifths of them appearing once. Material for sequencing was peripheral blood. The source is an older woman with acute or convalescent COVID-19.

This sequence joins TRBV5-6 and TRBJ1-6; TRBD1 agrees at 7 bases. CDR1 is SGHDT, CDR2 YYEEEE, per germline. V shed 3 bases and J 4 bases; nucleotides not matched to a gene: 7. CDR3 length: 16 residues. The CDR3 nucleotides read TGTGCCAGCAGCTCGTTGAGACAGGGTTATAATTCACCCCTCCACTTT. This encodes CASSSLRQGYNSPLHF.

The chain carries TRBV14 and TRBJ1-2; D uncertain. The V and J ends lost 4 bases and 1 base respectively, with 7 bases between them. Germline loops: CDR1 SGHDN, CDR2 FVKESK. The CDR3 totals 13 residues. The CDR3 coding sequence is TGTGCCAGCAGCCTCGGACTTAACTATGGCTACACCTTC. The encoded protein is CASSLGLNYGYTF.

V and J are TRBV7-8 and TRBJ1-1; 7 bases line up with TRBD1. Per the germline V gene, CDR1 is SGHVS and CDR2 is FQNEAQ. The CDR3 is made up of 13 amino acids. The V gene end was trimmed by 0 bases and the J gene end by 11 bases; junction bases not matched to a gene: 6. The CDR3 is CASSLASSRGAFF. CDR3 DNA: TGTGCCAGCAGCTTAGCGAGCTCCAGGGGGGCTTTCTTT.

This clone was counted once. The CDR3 coding sequence is TGTGCCAGCAGCCCCGGGACTAGCCTAGAGACCCAGTACTTC. Its protein is CASSPGTSLETQYF. This rearrangement joins TRBV7-2 to TRBJ2-5; TRBD2 aligns across 9 bases. The CDR3 has 14 residues. From germline, CDR1 is SGHTA and CDR2 FQGNSA. With V trimmed by 5 bases and J by 4 bases, 5 bases remained unmatched. The entire variable domain, with the rest obtained from reference TRBV7-2 and TRBJ2-5, is as follows: GAGVSQSPSNKVTEKGKDVELRCDPISGHTALYWYRQSLGQGLEFLIYFQGNSAPDKSGLPSDRFSAERTGGSVSTLTIQRTQQEDSAVYLCASSPGTSLETQYFGPGTRLLVL.

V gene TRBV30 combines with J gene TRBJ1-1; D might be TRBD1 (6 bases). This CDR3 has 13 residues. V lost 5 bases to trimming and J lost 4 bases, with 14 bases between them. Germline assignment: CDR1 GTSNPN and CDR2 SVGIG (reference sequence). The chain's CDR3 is CAWEGIRGTEAFF. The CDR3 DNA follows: TGTGCCTGGGAGGGGATCAGGGGCACTGAAGCTTTCTTT.

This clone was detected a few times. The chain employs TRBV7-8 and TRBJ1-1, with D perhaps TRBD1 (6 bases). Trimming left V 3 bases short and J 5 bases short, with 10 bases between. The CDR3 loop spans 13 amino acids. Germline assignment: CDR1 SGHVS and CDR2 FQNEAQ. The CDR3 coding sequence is TGTGCCAGCAGCTTGACAGGCGGGACTGAAGCTTTCTTT. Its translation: CASSLTGGTEAFF.

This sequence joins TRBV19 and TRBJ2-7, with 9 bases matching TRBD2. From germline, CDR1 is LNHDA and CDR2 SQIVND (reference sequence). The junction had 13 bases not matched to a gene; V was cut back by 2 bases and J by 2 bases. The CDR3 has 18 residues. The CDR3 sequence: CASSIRDLGLAGTYEQYF. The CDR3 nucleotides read TGTGCCAGTAGTATAAGGGACCTCGGGCTAGCGGGGACCTACGAGCAGTACTTC.

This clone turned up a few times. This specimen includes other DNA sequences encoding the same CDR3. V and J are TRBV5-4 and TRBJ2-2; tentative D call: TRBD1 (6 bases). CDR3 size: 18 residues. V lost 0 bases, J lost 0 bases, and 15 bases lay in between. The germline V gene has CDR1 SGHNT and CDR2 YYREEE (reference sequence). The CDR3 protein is CASSLVRGGYANTGELFF. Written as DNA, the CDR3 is TGTGCCAGCAGCTTGGTGCGAGGGGGATACGCGAACACCGGGGAGCTGTTTTTT.

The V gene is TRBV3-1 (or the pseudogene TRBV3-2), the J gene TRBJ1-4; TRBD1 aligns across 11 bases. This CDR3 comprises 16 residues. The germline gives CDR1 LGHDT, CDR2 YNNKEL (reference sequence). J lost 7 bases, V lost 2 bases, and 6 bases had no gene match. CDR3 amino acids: CASSQQTGTGGEKLFF. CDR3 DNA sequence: TGTGCCAGCAGCCAACAAACCGGGACAGGGGGTGAAAAACTGTTTTTT.

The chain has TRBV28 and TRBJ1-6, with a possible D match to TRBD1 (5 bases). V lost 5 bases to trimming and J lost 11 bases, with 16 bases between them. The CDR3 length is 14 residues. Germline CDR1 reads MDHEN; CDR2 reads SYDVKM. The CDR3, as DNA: TGTGCCAGCAGTCCGAACGGGGGTTGGGCACCCCTCCACTTT. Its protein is CASSPNGGWAPLHF.

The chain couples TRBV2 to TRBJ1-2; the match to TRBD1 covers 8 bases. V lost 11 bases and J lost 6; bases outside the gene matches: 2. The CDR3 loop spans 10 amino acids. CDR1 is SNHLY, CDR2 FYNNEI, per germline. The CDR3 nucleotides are TGTGCCCAGGGGGCCGATGGCTACACCTTC. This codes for CAQGADGYTF.

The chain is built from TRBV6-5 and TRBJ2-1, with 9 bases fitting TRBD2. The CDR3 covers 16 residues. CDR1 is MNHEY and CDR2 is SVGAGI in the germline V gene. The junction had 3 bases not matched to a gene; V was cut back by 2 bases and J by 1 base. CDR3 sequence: CASSYTLAGSYNEQFF. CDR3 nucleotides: TGTGCCAGCAGTTACACTCTAGCGGGGTCCTACAATGAGCAGTTCTTC.

The CDR3 is CASSPELAGFSYNEQFF. The CDR3 nucleotides are TGTGCCAGCAGTCCCGAACTAGCGGGCTTTTCCTACAATGAGCAGTTCTTC. V and J are TRBV6-6 and TRBJ2-1; 9 bases match TRBD2. The CDR3 contains 17 residues. The V and J ends lost 5 bases and 1 base, in that order; junction bases with no gene match: 9. The germline CDR1 and CDR2 sequences are MNHNY and SVGAGI (reference sequence).

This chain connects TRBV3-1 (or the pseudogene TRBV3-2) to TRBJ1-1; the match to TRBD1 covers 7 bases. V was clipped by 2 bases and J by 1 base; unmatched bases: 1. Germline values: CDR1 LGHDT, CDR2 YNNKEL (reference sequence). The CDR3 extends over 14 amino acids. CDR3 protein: CASSQQGGNTEAFF. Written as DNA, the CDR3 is TGTGCCAGCAGCCAACAGGGGGGGAACACTGAAGCTTTCTTT.

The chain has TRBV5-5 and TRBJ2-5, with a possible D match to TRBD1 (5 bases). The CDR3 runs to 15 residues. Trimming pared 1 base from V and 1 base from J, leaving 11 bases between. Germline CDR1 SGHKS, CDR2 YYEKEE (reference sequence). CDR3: CASSLNGAVQETQYF. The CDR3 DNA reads TGTGCCAGCAGCTTGAATGGGGCTGTCCAAGAGACCCAGTACTTC.

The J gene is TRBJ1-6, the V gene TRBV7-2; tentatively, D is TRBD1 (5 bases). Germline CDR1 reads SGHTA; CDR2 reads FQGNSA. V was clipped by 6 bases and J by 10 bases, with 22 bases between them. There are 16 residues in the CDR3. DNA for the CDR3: TGTGCCAGCAGTTCCCGACGGGGGTCGACAAAATCACCCCTCCACTTT. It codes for CASSSRRGSTKSPLHF.

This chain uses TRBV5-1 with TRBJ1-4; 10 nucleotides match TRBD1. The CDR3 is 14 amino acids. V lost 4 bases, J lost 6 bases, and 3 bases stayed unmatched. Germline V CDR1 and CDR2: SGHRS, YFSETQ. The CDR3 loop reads CASSLTGGHEKLFF. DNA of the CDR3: TGCGCCAGCAGCCTGACAGGGGGCCATGAAAAACTGTTTTTT.

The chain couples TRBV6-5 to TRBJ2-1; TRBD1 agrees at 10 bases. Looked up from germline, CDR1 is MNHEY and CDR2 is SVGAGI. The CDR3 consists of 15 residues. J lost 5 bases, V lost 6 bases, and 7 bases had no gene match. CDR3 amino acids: CASRTGTGANNEQFF. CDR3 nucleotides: TGTGCCAGCAGGACGGGGACAGGGGCGAACAATGAGCAGTTCTTC.

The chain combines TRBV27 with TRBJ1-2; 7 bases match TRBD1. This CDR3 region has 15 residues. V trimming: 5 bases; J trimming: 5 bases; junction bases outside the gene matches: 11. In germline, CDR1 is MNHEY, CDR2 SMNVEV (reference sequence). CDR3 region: CASSPNPGQLYGYTF. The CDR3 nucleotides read TGTGCCAGCAGTCCGAATCCGGGACAGCTTTATGGCTACACCTTC.

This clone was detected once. CDR3 in amino acids: CASTGGREQFF. DNA of the CDR3: TGTGCCAGCACCGGCGGGCGCGAGCAGTTCTTC. V gene TRBV11-2 combines with J gene TRBJ2-1, with D possibly matching TRBD2 (5 bases). The germline V and J ends were trimmed by 7 bases and 10 bases, with 11 bases remaining between them. The CDR3 is 11 residues long. Germline V gives CDR1 SGHAT, CDR2 FQNNGV. Looking up the rest from reference TRBV11-2 and TRBJ2-1 gives the full variable domain: EAGVAQSPRYKIIEKRQSVAFWCNPISGHATLYWYQQILGQGPKLLIQFQNNGVVDDSQLPKDRFSAERLKGVDSTLKIQPAKLEDSAVYLCASTGGREQFFGPGTRLTVL.

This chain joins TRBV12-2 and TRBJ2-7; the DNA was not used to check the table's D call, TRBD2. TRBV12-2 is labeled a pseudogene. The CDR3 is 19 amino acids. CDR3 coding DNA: TGTGCAAGTCGCCCCCGGCCCAGGGGCCCCCGGCGGGGGCACTACGAGCAGTACTTC. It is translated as CASRPRPRGPRRGHYEQYF.

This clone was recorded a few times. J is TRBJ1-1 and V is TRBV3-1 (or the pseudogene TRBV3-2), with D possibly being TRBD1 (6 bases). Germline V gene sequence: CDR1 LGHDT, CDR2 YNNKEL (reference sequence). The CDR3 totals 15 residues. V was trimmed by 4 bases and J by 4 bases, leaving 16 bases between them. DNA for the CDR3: TGTGCCAGCAGCCCCCCTTCAGGGGCTATCACTGAAGCTTTCTTT. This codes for CASSPPSGAITEAFF.

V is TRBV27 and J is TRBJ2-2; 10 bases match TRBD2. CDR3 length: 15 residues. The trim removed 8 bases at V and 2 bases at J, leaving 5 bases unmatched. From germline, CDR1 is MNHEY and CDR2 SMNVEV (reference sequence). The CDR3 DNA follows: TGTGCCAGCTCCGGACTAGCGGTTAACACCGGGGAGCTGTTTTTT. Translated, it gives CASSGLAVNTGELFF.

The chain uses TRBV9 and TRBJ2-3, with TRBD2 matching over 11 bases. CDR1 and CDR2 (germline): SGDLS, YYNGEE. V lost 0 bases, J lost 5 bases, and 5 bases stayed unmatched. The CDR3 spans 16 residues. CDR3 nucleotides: TGTGCCAGCAGCGTAGAGCTAGCGGGGGGTGGAGATACGCAGTATTTT. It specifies CASSVELAGGGDTQYF.

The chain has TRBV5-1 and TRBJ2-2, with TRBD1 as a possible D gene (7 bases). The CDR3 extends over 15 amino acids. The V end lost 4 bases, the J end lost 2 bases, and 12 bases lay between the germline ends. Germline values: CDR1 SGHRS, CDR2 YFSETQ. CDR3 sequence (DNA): TGCGCCAGCAGCCCAGGGGGGACTAACACCGGGGAGCTGTTTTTT. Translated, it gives CASSPGGTNTGELFF.

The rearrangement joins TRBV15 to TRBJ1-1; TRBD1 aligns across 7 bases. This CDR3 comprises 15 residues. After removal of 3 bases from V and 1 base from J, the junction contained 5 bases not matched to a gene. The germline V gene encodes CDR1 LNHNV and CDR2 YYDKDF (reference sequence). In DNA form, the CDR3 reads TGTGCCACCAGCAGGACAGGGTGGGAGAACACTGAAGCTTTCTTT. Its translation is CATSRTGWENTEAFF.

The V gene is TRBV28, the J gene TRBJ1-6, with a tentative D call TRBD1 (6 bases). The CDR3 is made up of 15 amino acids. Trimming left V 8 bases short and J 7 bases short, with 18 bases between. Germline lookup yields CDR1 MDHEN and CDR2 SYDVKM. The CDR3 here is CASSSIGGRNSPLHF. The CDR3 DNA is TGTGCCAGCTCCTCAATCGGGGGGCGGAATTCACCCCTCCACTTT.

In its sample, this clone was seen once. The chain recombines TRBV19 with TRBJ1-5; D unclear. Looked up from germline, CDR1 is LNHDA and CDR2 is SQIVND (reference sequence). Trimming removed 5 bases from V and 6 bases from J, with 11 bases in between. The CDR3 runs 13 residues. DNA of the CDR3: TGTGCCAGTAGTGGGCGGGAGGCTCAGCCCCAGCATTTT. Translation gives CASSGREAQPQHF.

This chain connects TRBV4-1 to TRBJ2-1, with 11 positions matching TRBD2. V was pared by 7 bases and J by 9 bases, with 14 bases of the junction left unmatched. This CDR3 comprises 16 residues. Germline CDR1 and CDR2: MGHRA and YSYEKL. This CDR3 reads CASTKSQLAGEFEQFF. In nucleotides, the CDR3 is TGCGCCAGCACCAAGTCCCAACTAGCGGGAGAATTTGAGCAGTTCTTC.